A selection of T cell receptor beta chains follows, all from one sample in a study of vaccination and CD4 T cells after COVID-19. No antigens are known for them. MiXCR, applied by TCRdb to the PCR reads, yields one record per CDR3 protein. The table records over 5,000 distinct CDR3 sequences, 48% of them present only once. Sequences were obtained from CD4+ T cells from blood, cultured in vitro. These receptor sequences come from a human donor who had recovered from COVID-19. Both conserved end residues are part of each CDR3. The order of the fields is V gene, clone size, D gene, J gene, CDR3 protein, CDR3 DNA. The D gene is left open where the match is weak. For some rows the clone size is stated as once, few or many, or as a class when expanded; others skip it.

TRBV6-1,few,-,TRBJ1-1,CASRPSFGLGTEAFF,TGTGCCAGCAGGCCGTCGTTTGGCCTTGGGACTGAAGCTTTCTTT
TRBV7-8,-,-,TRBJ1-1,CASSLDSMNTEAFF,TGTGCCAGCAGCTTAGACAGCATGAACACTGAAGCTTTCTTT
TRBV7-6,-,TRBD2,TRBJ2-1,CASSLEPGGGRAYNEQFF,TGTGCCAGCAGCTTAGAACCCGGTGGCGGGAGGGCCTATAATGAGCAGTTCTTC
TRBV12-3/TRBV12-4,-,-,TRBJ1-2,CASSRNSGHIGYTF,TGTGCCAGCAGTCGTAATTCCGGACACATCGGCTACACCTTC
TRBV6-1,-,TRBD1,TRBJ2-7,CASSKGQGRTSEQYF,TGTGCCAGCAGTAAAGGACAGGGTCGTACGAGCGAGCAGTACTTC
TRBV5-4,-,TRBD2,TRBJ2-1,CASSPGTSGGASINEQFF,TGTGCCAGCAGCCCCGGGACTAGCGGGGGGGCGTCAATAAATGAGCAGTTCTTC
TRBV6-5,few,-,TRBJ1-2,CASSYIGFYGYTF,TGTGCCAGCAGTTACATCGGGTTCTATGGCTACACCTTC
TRBV20-1,-,-,TRBJ2-5,CSARGPLAGGTQYF,TGCAGTGCTAGAGGGCCCTTAGCAGGAGGGACCCAGTACTTC
TRBV6-1,-,-,TRBJ1-1,CASTRPDRQNTEAFF,TGTGCCAGCACCAGACCGGACAGACAGAACACTGAAGCTTTCTTT
TRBV4-2,-,-,TRBJ2-3,CASSQERKRTDTQYF,TGTGCCAGCAGCCAAGAGCGGAAAAGGACAGATACGCAGTATTTT
TRBV12-3/TRBV12-4,-,-,TRBJ1-1,CASSFSIMNTEAFF,TGTGCCAGCAGTTTTTCCATCATGAACACTGAAGCTTTCTTT